This record concerns one TCR beta chain sequence. TCRdb's copy holds only in-frame clones and misses some; the assay was immunoSEQ multiplex PCR. The table shows around 2,000,000 clones, with 90% to 95% occurring only once. The data stem from a study of shared clonotypes between healthy human individuals. Trimming pared 2 bases from V and 6 bases from J, leaving 12 bases between. This CDR3 contains 14 residues. Looked up from germline, CDR1 is MNHEY and CDR2 is SMNVEV (reference sequence). The naive CD8 fraction comprised CD45RO-negative cells positively selected for CCR7 and excluded terminally differentiated effector memory CD45RA+ cells. All the donors were Caucasian adults who lived in Nashville, Tennessee.

Material for sequencing was naive CD8+ T cells from PBMCs. The clonotype comes from a man younger than 35 in good health. Some clones in this sample may be carry-over from other donors' samples. The chain is built from TRBV27 and TRBJ2-3; D tentatively reads TRBD1 or TRBD2 (5 bases each). CDR3 amino acids: CASSLTGPPDTQYF. CDR3 nucleotides: TGTGCCAGCAGTTTAACGGGACCCCCCGATACGCAGTATTTT.